The 16 T cell receptor beta chains listed next were all sequenced from one sample in a study of cytomegalovirus exposure and HLA in healthy donors. PCR involved 60 Vbeta and 13 Jbeta primers. Generated by immunoSEQ multiplex PCR, the TCRdb table keeps only in-frame clones and is missing some. Of roughly 120,000 clones listed, 9% to 10% are singletons. The sequencing sample was made of PBMCs. The receptors stem from a man aged 25-45 years in good health and CMV-seronegative.

This clone was detected a few times. The rearrangement joins TRBV5-1 to TRBJ2-5, with TRBD1 matching over 7 bases. With 1 base clipped from V and 5 bases from J, the junction kept 8 bases outside the gene matches. In germline, CDR1 is SGHRS, CDR2 YFSETQ. The CDR3 loop spans 15 amino acids. Here the CDR3 reads CASSLSGQTVETQYF. The CDR3 DNA follows: TGCGCCAGCAGCTTGTCGGGACAGACCGTGGAGACCCAGTACTTC.

The V gene is TRBV10-2, the J gene TRBJ2-7; 7 bases are shared with TRBD1. Germline lookup yields CDR1 WSHSY and CDR2 SAAADI. CDR3 length: 14 residues. V lost 9 bases and J lost 7; bases outside the gene matches: 15. This CDR3 is CASTSGTVLSEQYF. The CDR3 DNA reads as TGCGCCAGTACGAGTGGGACAGTCCTGTCAGAGCAGTACTTC.

The rearrangement uses TRBV2 and TRBJ1-5; TRBD1 aligns across 7 bases. From germline, CDR1 is SNHLY and CDR2 FYNNEI. V shed 5 bases, J shed 0 bases, and the junction held 7 bases outside the gene matches. The CDR3 extends over 16 amino acids. CDR3 amino acids: CASSTTWDSSNQPQHF. CDR3 coding DNA: TGTGCCAGCAGTACCACGTGGGACAGTAGCAATCAGCCCCAGCATTTT.

This clone was counted a few times. The chain carries TRBV19 and TRBJ1-6, with no clear D. The CDR3 loop spans 13 amino acids. CDR1 is LNHDA, CDR2 SQIVND, per germline (reference sequence). Deletions cut 5 bases from V and 9 bases from J, with 11 bases between. The CDR3 reads CASSRVGGSPLHF. In nucleotides, the CDR3 is TGTGCCAGTAGTCGAGTGGGAGGTTCACCCCTCCACTTT.

This clone was picked up a small number of times. The chain uses TRBV15 and TRBJ2-7; 8 bases are a match to TRBD1. The CDR3 spans 13 residues. V lost 1 base to trimming and J lost 4 bases; unmatched junction nucleotides: 0. Per germline, CDR1 LNHNV and CDR2 YYDKDF (reference sequence). CDR3 coding DNA: TGTGCCACCAGCAGAGGGACAGGGTACGAGCAGTACTTC. Translation: CATSRGTGYEQYF.

This clone was detected a few times. The chain couples TRBV28 to TRBJ2-5; TRBD2 matches 7 bases. This CDR3 spans 14 amino acids. Per the germline V gene, CDR1 is MDHEN and CDR2 is SYDVKM. The V gene end was trimmed by 6 bases and the J gene end by 2 bases; junction bases not matched to a gene: 6. The CDR3 DNA is TGTGCCAGCAGCAGCGGGGCCGCACAAGAGACCCAGTACTTC. As protein: CASSSGAAQETQYF.

The V and J genes are TRBV6-1 and TRBJ2-5; 12 bases agree with TRBD2. CDR1 and CDR2 from the germline V gene are MNHNS and SASEGT. This CDR3 region has 21 residues. After removal of 8 bases from V and 2 bases from J, the junction contained 24 bases not matched to a gene. The CDR3 sequence: CASPEEKIGLAGGPGQETQYF. The CDR3 DNA follows: TGTGCCAGCCCTGAAGAAAAAATAGGGCTAGCGGGGGGGCCCGGACAAGAGACCCAGTACTTC.

This clone was counted only a few times. This rearrangement joins TRBV29-1 to TRBJ2-7; possible D gene TRBD1, 6 bases. V was pared by 6 bases and J by 6 bases, with 18 bases between. This CDR3 contains 13 residues. Looked up from germline, CDR1 is SQVTM and CDR2 is ANQGSEA. CDR3 coding DNA: TGCAGCGTGGCCCGGGCAGGGGCGGTCGAGCAGTACTTC. Amino acids: CSVARAGAVEQYF.

Comments on this clone: This same CDR3 is encoded by further DNA sequences in the sample. V is TRBV4-3 and J is TRBJ1-5; weak D call: TRBD1 (6 bases). The germline V gene has CDR1 LGHNA and CDR2 YSLEER. The CDR3 covers 16 residues. V gave up 0 bases and J gave up 1 base, with 10 bases separating them. Here the CDR3 DNA reads TGCGCCAGCAGCCAAGATCTCAGGGGAAGCAATCAGCCCCAGCATTTT. The encoded protein is CASSQDLRGSNQPQHF.

This chain links TRBV19 with TRBJ1-4, with D possibly being TRBD1 (6 bases). The CDR3 runs to 16 residues. CDR1 is LNHDA and CDR2 is SQIVND in the germline V gene (reference sequence). V was shortened by 6 bases and J by 0 bases, with 14 bases between the two germline ends. CDR3 DNA: TGTGCCAGTAGCTCCAGGGGCCCGGCAACTAATGAAAAACTGTTTTTT. Translated, it gives CASSSRGPATNEKLFF.

The V gene is TRBV2, the J gene TRBJ1-5, with D perhaps matching TRBD1 (6 bases). CDR1 and CDR2 (germline): SNHLY, FYNNEI. This CDR3 contains 16 residues. V was cut by 1 base and J by 3 bases, with 13 bases left in between. The CDR3 sequence: CASSEGTVPSNQPQHF. CDR3 in DNA: TGTGCCAGCAGTGAAGGGACAGTTCCCTCCAATCAGCCCCAGCATTTT. The variable domain in full, with the rest retrieved from reference TRBV2 and TRBJ1-5, is EPEVTQTPSHQVTQMGQEVILRCVPISNHLYFYWYRQILGQKVEFLVSFYNNEISEKSEIFDDQFSVERPDGSNFTLKIRSTKLEDSAMYFCASSEGTVPSNQPQHFGDGTRLSIL.

The chain carries TRBV7-9 and TRBJ2-1; 7 nucleotides match TRBD1. The CDR3 is made up of 16 amino acids. The trim removed 5 bases at V and 4 bases at J, leaving 11 bases unmatched. The germline gives CDR1 SEHNR, CDR2 FQNEAQ (reference sequence). CDR3: CASSPRGDRAYNEQFF. For the CDR3, the DNA is TGTGCCAGCAGCCCCCGTGGGGACAGAGCGTACAATGAGCAGTTCTTC. The variable domain in full, completed from reference TRBV7-9 and TRBJ2-1, reads DTGVSQNPRHKITKRGQNVTFRCDPISEHNRLYWYRQTLGQGPEFLTYFQNEAQLEKSRLLSDRFSAERPKGSFSTLEIQRTEQGDSAMYLCASSPRGDRAYNEQFFGPGTRLTVL.

This clone was counted between two and nine times. The chain has TRBV29-1 and TRBJ2-1, with TRBD1 identical over 7 bases. Trimming cost V 6 bases and J 2 bases; bases outside gene matches: 7. The CDR3 is 14 amino acids. CDR1 is SQVTM, CDR2 ANQGSEA, per germline. CDR3 protein: CSVDRDRTYNEQFF. The CDR3 bases are TGCAGCGTCGACCGGGACAGAACCTACAATGAGCAGTTCTTC.

This clone appeared a few times. This chain joins TRBV15 and TRBJ1-2, with a weak D call TRBD1 (5 bases). CDR3 length: 13 residues. With 0 bases removed from V and 9 bases from J, the gap between germline ends came to 11 bases. Germline-derived CDR1 and CDR2 are LNHNV and YYDKDF (reference sequence). The CDR3 reads CATSRDPGFSYTF. The CDR3 DNA follows: TGTGCCACCAGCAGAGACCCAGGGTTCAGCTACACCTTC.

This clone appeared a few times. The CDR3, as DNA: TGTGCCAGTAGTATAGAGGGGGAGGGGCCAGTAACTGAAGCTTTCTTT. Translation: CASSIEGEGPVTEAFF. The V call is TRBV19, the J call TRBJ1-1, with TRBD1 as a possible D gene (5 bases). CDR3 size: 16 residues. The V and J ends lost 0 bases and 5 bases respectively, with 16 bases between them. Germline assignment: CDR1 LNHDA and CDR2 SQIVND (reference sequence).

This clone has only a few counts. The chain uses TRBV11-3 and TRBJ2-2; 7 bases align to TRBD1. V gave up 4 bases and J gave up 3 bases; unmatched junction bases: 2. The V gene's germline CDR1 is SGHNT and CDR2 YENEEA. The CDR3 sequence is 14 residues long. For the CDR3, the DNA is TGTGCCAGCAGCTGGGACAGCTACACCGGGGAGCTGTTTTTT. It encodes CASSWDSYTGELFF.